Each of the 22 T cell receptor beta chains below was sequenced from the same sample in a study of neurological immune-mediated disorders. MiXCR, run by TCRdb on the 5' RACE reads, gives a single entry per CDR3 protein. The sample includes some 22,000 distinct CDR3 sequences, about 13% of them seen just once. As for time point: technical triplicate 1. Sequenced material: CD4+ T cells from blood. These receptors all stem from a female donor with HTLV-1-associated myelopathy (HAM/TSP).

This clonotype was seen repeatedly, ten times or more. The chain recombines TRBV20-1 with TRBJ2-1; TRBD2 is a possible D gene (5 bases). Germline-derived CDR1 and CDR2 are DFQATT and SNEGSKA (reference sequence). V was pared by 3 bases and J by 5 bases, with 8 bases between. CDR3 length: 12 amino acids. CDR3: CSASEGDNEQFF. DNA of the CDR3: TGCAGTGCTAGTGAGGGAGACAATGAGCAGTTCTTC.

The sample holds many counts of this clonotype. This chain joins TRBV18 and TRBJ1-1; no clear D gene. In germline, CDR1 is KGHSH, CDR2 LQKENI. CDR3 length: 15 amino acids. With 1 base removed from V and 3 bases from J, the gap between germline ends came to 12 bases. The CDR3 DNA reads as TGTGCCAGCTCACCACGTGGCGGGGATCACACTGAAGCTTTCTTT. Encoded protein: CASSPRGGDHTEAFF.

This clonotype was detected many times. The V and J genes are TRBV7-9 and TRBJ2-1; TRBD1 aligns across 9 bases. After removal of 3 bases from V and 8 bases from J, the junction contained 8 bases not matched to a gene. There are 15 residues in the CDR3. The germline CDR1 and CDR2 sequences are SEHNR and FQNEAQ (reference sequence). The CDR3 loop reads CASSFQGTGRDEQFF. The DNA for the CDR3 is TGTGCCAGCAGCTTTCAGGGGACAGGGAGGGATGAGCAGTTCTTC.

This clonotype was detected ten times or more. This chain uses TRBV3-1 with TRBJ2-2; 9 bases are a match to TRBD2. After removal of 4 bases from V and 0 bases from J, the junction contained 6 bases not matched to a gene. The CDR3 loop spans 17 amino acids. Germline CDR1 is LGHDT and CDR2 is YNNKEL (reference sequence). The CDR3 nucleotides are TGTGCCAGCAGCCGGCTAGCGGGATTCGCGAACACCGGGGAGCTGTTTTTT. Translation: CASSRLAGFANTGELFF. Combining the CDR3 with reference TRBV3-1 and TRBJ2-2 gives the whole variable domain DTAVSQTPKYLVTQMGNDKSIKCEQNLGHDTMYWYKQDSKKFLKIMFSYNNKELIINETVPNRFSPKSPDKAHLNLHINSLELGDSAVYFCASSRLAGFANTGELFFGEGSRLTVL.

This clonotype has a single count. This chain links TRBV7-6 with TRBJ1-4; 11 bases align to TRBD1. The CDR3 has 15 amino acids. Germline V gene lookup returns CDR1 SGHVS and CDR2 FNYEAQ. V trimming: 9 bases; J trimming: 6 bases; junction bases outside the gene matches: 9. CDR3 bases: TGTGCCAGTAGCCCTTGGACAGGGGGCCATGAAAAACTGTTTTTT. Its translation is CASSPWTGGHEKLFF.

This clonotype has ten or more counts. J is TRBJ1-6 and V is TRBV7-8, with TRBD1 identical over 7 bases. In germline, CDR1 is SGHVS, CDR2 FQNEAQ. The CDR3 covers 15 residues. After removal of 1 base from V and 10 bases from J, the junction contained 7 bases not matched to a gene. The CDR3 DNA follows: TGTGCCAGCAGCTTAGGTGTCCAGGGGGGCTCACCCCTCCACTTT. It specifies CASSLGVQGGSPLHF.

The chain is built from TRBV6-1 and TRBJ2-1; D call uncertain. Trimming cost V 1 base and J 12 bases, with 16 bases left between them. The CDR3 spans 14 residues. Germline loops: CDR1 MNHNS, CDR2 SASEGT. CDR3 sequence: CASSEVGPRGSQFF. For the CDR3, the DNA is TGTGCCAGCAGTGAAGTCGGGCCGCGAGGTTCGCAGTTCTTC.

This clonotype has a count of ten or more. The chain employs TRBV4-2 and TRBJ2-1; the D is unclear. Germline values: CDR1 LGHNA, CDR2 YNFKEQ. V gave up 5 bases and J gave up 6 bases, with 8 bases separating them. The CDR3 has 12 residues. In DNA form, the CDR3 reads TGTGCCAGCAGCTGGAGATCCAATGAGCAGTTCTTC. It specifies CASSWRSNEQFF.

This clonotype is labeled as medium-sized. The V call is TRBV12-3 or TRBV12-4, the J call TRBJ2-3; no clear D gene. The CDR3 contains 12 residues. V was trimmed by 8 bases and J by 0 bases, leaving 6 bases between them. CDR3 sequence reads: CASATSTDTQYF. The CDR3 bases are TGTGCCAGCGCAACTAGCACAGATACGCAGTATTTT.

This chain's CDR3 is CASSFSTGTESTDTQYF. The CDR3 DNA is TGTGCCAGCAGCTTTTCGACCGGGACAGAGAGCACAGATACGCAGTATTTT. This chain uses TRBV7-9 with TRBJ2-3; 7 bases line up with TRBD1. The CDR3 covers 17 residues. Looked up from germline, CDR1 is SEHNR and CDR2 is FQNEAQ (reference sequence). The trim removed 3 bases at V and 0 bases at J, leaving 9 bases unmatched.

This clonotype was seen ten or more times. The V and J genes are TRBV20-1 and TRBJ2-5, with 9 bases lining up with TRBD1. CDR3 size: 16 residues. Germline V lookup: CDR1 DFQATT, CDR2 SNEGSKA (reference sequence). The ends lost 0 bases at V and 5 bases at J; junction bases unmatched: 10. This CDR3 is CSARDQGQGGAETQYF. In nucleotides, the CDR3 is TGCAGTGCTAGAGATCAGGGACAGGGAGGAGCGGAGACCCAGTACTTC.

This clonotype was seen ten or more times. The chain has TRBV5-1 and TRBJ2-1; the D is unclear. V was clipped by 0 bases and J by 7 bases, with 11 bases between them. The CDR3 runs 14 residues. Looked up from germline, CDR1 is SGHRS and CDR2 is YFSETQ. CDR3 loop: CASSLESVQNEQFF. In DNA form, the CDR3 reads TGCGCCAGCAGCTTGGAGTCGGTCCAAAATGAGCAGTTCTTC.

At least ten counts were recorded for this clonotype. The V call is TRBV5-1, the J call TRBJ2-7; D tentatively reads TRBD1 or TRBD2 (5 bases each). V was cut by 0 bases and J by 3 bases, with 13 bases left in between. Germline V lookup: CDR1 SGHRS, CDR2 YFSETQ. The CDR3 runs 15 residues. CDR3 DNA: TGCGCCAGCAGCTTGGGCAGGGAGAGGGACTACGAGCAGTACTTC. It is translated as CASSLGRERDYEQYF. Looking up the rest from reference TRBV5-1 and TRBJ2-7 gives the full variable domain: KAGVTQTPRYLIKTRGQQVTLSCSPISGHRSVSWYQQTPGQGLQFLFEYFSETQRNKGNFPGRFSGRQFSNSRSEMNVSTLELGDSALYLCASSLGRERDYEQYFGPGTRLTVT.

The V and J genes are TRBV20-1 and TRBJ2-5; TRBD1 agrees at 7 bases. CDR1 and CDR2 from the germline V gene are DFQATT and SNEGSKA (reference sequence). CDR3 length: 12 residues. The CDR3 is CSTGTAQETQYF. Here the CDR3 DNA reads TGCAGCACCGGGACAGCTCAAGAGACCCAGTACTTC.

This clonotype was recorded at least ten times. The J gene is TRBJ2-1, the V gene TRBV7-3, with TRBD2 identical over 8 bases. Trimming cost V 3 bases and J 10 bases; bases outside gene matches: 11. The germline gives CDR1 SGHTA, CDR2 FQGTGA. The CDR3 spans 15 residues. The CDR3 reads CASSLTGGLVSEQFF. CDR3 DNA sequence: TGTGCCAGCAGCTTGACGGGGGGGCTAGTCTCCGAGCAGTTCTTC. Full variable domain (missing parts from reference TRBV7-3 and TRBJ2-1): GAGVSQTPSNKVTEKGKYVELRCDPISGHTALYWYRQSLGQGPEFLIYFQGTGAADDSGLPNDRFFAVRPEGSVSTLKIQRTERGDSAVYLCASSLTGGLVSEQFFGPGTRLTVL.

Relative to its sample, this clonotype is medium-sized. V is TRBV29-1 and J is TRBJ2-5, with 7 nucleotides matching TRBD1. Germline V gene lookup returns CDR1 SQVTM and CDR2 ANQGSEA. The CDR3 has 13 amino acids. The ends lost 8 bases at V and 5 bases at J; junction bases unmatched: 11. CDR3 in amino acids: CSTYRGLEETQYF. CDR3 coding DNA: TGCAGCACCTACAGGGGCCTCGAGGAGACCCAGTACTTC. Drawing the rest from reference TRBV29-1 and TRBJ2-5, the complete variable domain is SAVISQKPSRDICQRGTSLTIQCQVDSQVTMMFWYRQQPGQSLTLIATANQGSEATYESGFVIDKFPISRPNLTFSTLTVSNMSPEDSSIYLCSTYRGLEETQYFGPGTRLLVL.

Many counts were recorded for this clonotype. This chain connects TRBV5-1 to TRBJ2-1, with unresolved D. Trimming removed 0 bases from V and 0 bases from J, with 7 bases in between. CDR3 length: 15 residues. Germline loops: CDR1 SGHRS, CDR2 YFSETQ. The CDR3 DNA reads TGCGCCAGCAGCTTGGAGCCTGGCTCCTACAATGAGCAGTTCTTC. Translating it yields CASSLEPGSYNEQFF. Together with reference TRBV5-1 and TRBJ2-1, the CDR3 gives the full variable domain: KAGVTQTPRYLIKTRGQQVTLSCSPISGHRSVSWYQQTPGQGLQFLFEYFSETQRNKGNFPGRFSGRQFSNSRSEMNVSTLELGDSALYLCASSLEPGSYNEQFFGPGTRLTVL.

In this sample, this clonotype turned up many times. The V and J genes are TRBV20-1 and TRBJ2-1, with 9 bases matching TRBD2. The CDR3 length is 15 residues. CDR1 and CDR2 (germline): DFQATT, SNEGSKA (reference sequence). V trimming: 3 bases; J trimming: 3 bases; junction bases outside the gene matches: 6. CDR3 sequence (DNA): TGCAGTGCTAGGGGACTAGCTCAACTCTACAATGAGCAGTTCTTC. Protein sequence: CSARGLAQLYNEQFF.

The V call is TRBV25-1, the J call TRBJ2-7; a possible D gene is TRBD1 (6 bases). Germline V gene data show CDR1 as MGHDK and CDR2 as SYGVNS. The CDR3 is made up of 14 amino acids. Trimming took off 7 bases at V and 6 bases at J, with 19 bases between the two ends. The CDR3 nucleotides read TGTGCCAGCACTCCCGGGACATGTGGAAGCGAGCAGTACTTC. This codes for CASTPGTCGSEQYF.

The chain links TRBV9 to TRBJ2-7, with D tentatively TRBD2 (5 bases). The CDR3 sequence is 14 residues long. The germline gives CDR1 SGDLS, CDR2 YYNGEE. Trimming removed 0 bases from V and 6 bases from J, with 13 bases in between. CDR3: CASSVARRCIEQYF. The DNA for the CDR3 is TGTGCCAGCAGCGTAGCTAGGAGGTGCATCGAGCAGTACTTC. The full variable domain, completed using reference TRBV9 and TRBJ2-7, is DSGVTQTPKHLITATGQRVTLRCSPRSGDLSVYWYQQSLDQGLQFLIQYYNGEERAKGNILERFSAQQFPDLHSELNLSSLELGDSALYFCASSVARRCIEQYFGPGTRLTVT.

The V call is TRBV2, the J call TRBJ2-7; D is uncertain. In germline, CDR1 is SNHLY, CDR2 FYNNEI. The CDR3 runs to 15 residues. V was shortened by 10 bases and J by 4 bases, with 23 bases between the two germline ends. Here the CDR3 reads CATQKVEGALYEQYF. DNA for the CDR3: TGTGCCACCCAGAAAGTAGAAGGAGCTCTTTACGAGCAGTACTTC. The full variable domain, rest sourced from reference TRBV2 and TRBJ2-7, is EPEVTQTPSHQVTQMGQEVILRCVPISNHLYFYWYRQILGQKVEFLVSFYNNEISEKSEIFDDQFSVERPDGSNFTLKIRSTKLEDSAMYFCATQKVEGALYEQYFGPGTRLTVT.

This clonotype was seen repeatedly, ten times or more. The chain is built from TRBV7-9 and TRBJ2-7, with a weak D call TRBD2 (5 bases). Germline lookup yields CDR1 SEHNR and CDR2 FQNEAQ (reference sequence). The V gene lost 5 bases and the J gene lost 6 bases, with 17 bases spanning the gap. CDR3 length: 14 amino acids. The CDR3 region is CASSRTAASLEQYF. CDR3 in DNA: TGTGCCAGCAGCCGGACCGCGGCTAGCCTCGAGCAGTACTTC.